This T cell receptor beta chain came from a study of shared clonotypes between healthy human individuals. Germline V lookup: CDR1 KGHSH, CDR2 LQKENI. CDR3 length: 15 residues. V shed 5 bases, J shed 2 bases, and the junction held 7 bases outside the gene matches. Findings and limits, study-wide: For naive CD4 cells, roughly 4.6% of clonotypes were shared across several donors. Relative to clonotypes present in all four donors, those not shared had lower generation probabilities.

Profiling relied on immunoSEQ multiplex PCR, and the TCRdb table lists in-frame clones only, not all of them. The sample comprises some 2 million clones, 95% of which are singletons, and 0.13% rests with the top ten. Only one count was recorded for this clone. The antigen is unknown. This receptor was taken from a man aged 18 to 30 in good health. The chain links TRBV18 to TRBJ2-3, with 7 positions matching TRBD1. Input material: naive CD4+ T cells sorted from blood. Subset given: CD45RA+ positively selected. CDR3 sequence: CASSSSGQLTDTQYF. Written as DNA, the CDR3 is TGTGCCAGCTCATCCTCGGGACAGCTCACAGATACGCAGTATTTT.